This paragraph reports one T cell receptor (beta chain). The antigen is unknown. The same CDR3 also results from other DNA sequences found in this sample. This entry belongs to a study of tumour-infiltrating T cells in Burkitt lymphoma. Turning to the study itself: The Burkitt lymphoma cohort spanned all epidemiological subtypes.

Sequencing was performed with immunoSEQ multiplex PCR; in TCRdb, only in-frame clones are kept and a portion is missing. This table holds 45,000 to 60,000 clones, around 29% found once. Whole-study findings and limits: Several public clonotypes recurred in numerous Burkitt lymphoma patients.

In germline, CDR1 is SEHNR, CDR2 FQNEAQ (reference sequence). The CDR3 contains 13 residues. Trimming took 1 base from V and 5 from J, leaving 8 bases between them. This chain links TRBV7-9 with TRBJ2-5; D is perhaps TRBD2 (6 bases). The sequenced material came from tumor tissue. This receptor was obtained from a human donor with Burkitt lymphoma. CDR3 loop: CASSLGGVETQYF. The CDR3 bases are TGTGCCAGCAGCTTAGGGGGGGTGGAGACCCAGTACTTC. Together with reference TRBV7-9 and TRBJ2-5, the CDR3 gives the full variable domain: DTGVSQNPRHKITKRGQNVTFRCDPISEHNRLYWYRQTLGQGPEFLTYFQNEAQLEKSRLLSDRFSAERPKGSFSTLEIQRTEQGDSAMYLCASSLGGVETQYFGPGTRLLVL.